The 3 T cell receptor beta chains listed next were all sequenced from one sample in a study of OX40 agonist ivuxolimab in advanced cancers. Receptor amplification or capture employed the immunoSEQ multiplex PCR assay. TCRdb took over this immuneACCESS table, retaining in-frame rearrangements with V and J assigned. Such tables are incomplete; in checked studies, under half of the missing clones stem from an unresolved V gene, and the remainder is unexplained. Present in this sample are about 61,000 clones, about 88% of which were seen just once. The top ten clonotypes cover about 1.2% of the sample. This material consisted of CD4+ or CD8+ T cells sorted from blood, taken in a trial of the OX40 agonist ivuxolimab. The origin of the receptors is an adult with an advanced solid tumor such as melanoma, head and neck, liver or kidney cancer.

The chain employs TRBV10-3 and TRBJ1-2; D may be TRBD1 (6 bases). The CDR3 runs to 13 residues. Germline CDR1 ENHRY, CDR2 SYGVKD. V dropped 1 base and J dropped 14 bases, with 17 bases sitting between them. This CDR3 is CAISELGRGPRTF. The CDR3 bases are TGTGCCATCAGTGAGTTAGGGCGGGGGCCGCGGACCTTC.

V and J are TRBV2 and TRBJ2-5, with D possibly being TRBD1 or TRBD2 (5 bases each). In germline, CDR1 is SNHLY, CDR2 FYNNEI. The CDR3 has 15 residues. Trimming removed 5 bases from V and 4 bases from J, with 17 bases in between. CDR3 DNA: TGTGCCAGCAGTATTCTGAGGGGCGCGGGAGAGACCCAGTACTTC. Protein sequence: CASSILRGAGETQYF. Complete variable domain (other parts from reference TRBV2 and TRBJ2-5): EPEVTQTPSHQVTQMGQEVILRCVPISNHLYFYWYRQILGQKVEFLVSFYNNEISEKSEIFDDQFSVERPDGSNFTLKIRSTKLEDSAMYFCASSILRGAGETQYFGPGTRLLVL.

This sequence joins TRBV5-1 and TRBJ1-4; 7 bases line up with TRBD1. Germline V gives CDR1 SGHRS, CDR2 YFSETQ. The CDR3 runs to 14 residues. V shed 5 bases, J shed 5 bases, and the junction held 6 bases outside the gene matches. Here the CDR3 reads CASSYTGANEKLFF. The CDR3 DNA is TGCGCCAGCAGTTATACAGGGGCGAATGAAAAACTGTTTTTT.